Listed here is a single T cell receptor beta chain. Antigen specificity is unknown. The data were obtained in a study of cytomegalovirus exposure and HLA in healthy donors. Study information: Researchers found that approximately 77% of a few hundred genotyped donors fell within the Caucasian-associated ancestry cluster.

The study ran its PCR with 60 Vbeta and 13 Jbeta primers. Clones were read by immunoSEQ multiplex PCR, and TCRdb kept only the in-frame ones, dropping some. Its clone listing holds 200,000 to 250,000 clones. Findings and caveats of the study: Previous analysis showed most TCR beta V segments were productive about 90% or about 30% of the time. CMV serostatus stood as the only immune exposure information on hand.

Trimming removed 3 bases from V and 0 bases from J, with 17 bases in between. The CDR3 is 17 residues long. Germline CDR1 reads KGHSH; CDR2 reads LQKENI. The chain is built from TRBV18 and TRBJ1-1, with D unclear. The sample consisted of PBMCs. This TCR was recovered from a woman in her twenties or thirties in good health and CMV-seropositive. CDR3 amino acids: CASSPDSGLLMNTEAFF. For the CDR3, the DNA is TGTGCCAGCTCACCGGACTCAGGACTACTCATGAACACTGAAGCTTTCTTT.